Each of the 2 T cell receptor beta chains below was sequenced from the same sample in a study of Ad26.COV2.S vaccination and SARS-CoV-2 variants. TCRdb's table, derived via immunoSEQ multiplex PCR, lists solely in-frame clones and lacks some. The repertoire has about 440,000 clones, about 90% of them found once; the top ten carry roughly 4%. Treatment reported: roughly 19 received Ad26.COV2.S at low or high dose, single or two shots; 5 received placebo; per-sample allocation not given. The study sampled participants on day 63 after the first vaccine or placebo injection. The input for sequencing was peripheral blood, taken in a trial of Ad26.COV2.S vaccine versus placebo. The receptors shown here come from a person aged 18-65 years who received the Ad26.COV2.S COVID-19 vaccine or a placebo.

This chain links TRBV19 with TRBJ2-7; perhaps D is TRBD1 or TRBD2 (5 bases each). The CDR3 totals 14 residues. The V end was cut by 3 bases, the J end by 1 base, with 10 bases between. Germline-derived CDR1 and CDR2 are LNHDA and SQIVND (reference sequence). DNA of the CDR3: TGTGCCAGTAGTATCGGGGACGCTTCCTACGAGCAGTACTTC. Translated: CASSIGDASYEQYF.

The CDR3 loop is CASSWTGTNTEAFF. Written as DNA, the CDR3 is TGTGCCAGCAGCTGGACAGGGACGAACACTGAAGCTTTCTTT. The rearrangement uses TRBV5-4 and TRBJ1-1, with TRBD1 matching over 8 bases. Per germline, CDR1 SGHNT and CDR2 YYREEE (reference sequence). J gave up 1 base and V 3 bases, and 2 bases lay outside the gene matches. The CDR3 consists of 14 residues.